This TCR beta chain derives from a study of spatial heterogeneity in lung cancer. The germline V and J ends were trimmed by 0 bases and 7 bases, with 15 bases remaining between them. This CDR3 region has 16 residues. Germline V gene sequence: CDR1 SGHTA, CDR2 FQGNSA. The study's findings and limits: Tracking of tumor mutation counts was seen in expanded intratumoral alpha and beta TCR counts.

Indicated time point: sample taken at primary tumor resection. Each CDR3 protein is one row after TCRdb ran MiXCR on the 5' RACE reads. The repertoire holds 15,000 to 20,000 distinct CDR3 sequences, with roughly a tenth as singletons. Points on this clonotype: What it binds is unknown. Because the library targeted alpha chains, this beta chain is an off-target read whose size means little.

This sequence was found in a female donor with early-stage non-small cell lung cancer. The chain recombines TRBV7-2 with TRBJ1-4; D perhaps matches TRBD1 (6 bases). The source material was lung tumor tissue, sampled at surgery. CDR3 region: CASSLAGAFTIEKLFF. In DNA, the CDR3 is TGTGCCAGCAGCTTAGCGGGGGCTTTTACCATTGAAAAACTGTTTTTT.